This T cell receptor beta chain was captured by sequencing in a study of beta chain features in type 1 diabetes. A sort by CD45RO/CCR7/CD25/CD127/CD95/CD27 yielded CD4+ naive, central memory, regulatory and stem cell-like memory cells. Expressed TCRB transcripts were sequenced, since all the RNA that had been isolated was reverse transcribed. The protocol was immunoSEQ multiplex PCR, while the TCRdb copy is restricted to in-frame clones and leaves out a portion. The data hold 300,000 to 350,000 clones, with about 15% observed a single time. Germline V lookup: CDR1 LGHNA, CDR2 YSLEER. This CDR3 is 16 amino acids long. Deletions cut 4 bases from V and 5 bases from J, with 18 bases between.

The receptor's source is a man aged 25 to 40 in good health. The rearrangement links TRBV4-3 to TRBJ2-1, with D perhaps matching TRBD2 (6 bases). The specimen sequenced was central memory CD4+ T cells from blood. In DNA form, the CDR3 reads TGCGCCAGCAGCCCGGGGTGGGGCGGGAAAAACAATGAGCAGTTCTTC. It codes for CASSPGWGGKNNEQFF.